The 22 T cell receptor beta chains below were found in one sample sequenced in a study of blood T cell repertoires in COVID-19. Sequencing used immunoSEQ multiplex PCR; TCRdb keeps in-frame clones, though not all of them. This sample has some 57,000 clones, with 85% found just once. What was sequenced was peripheral blood. Receptor source: a human donor in a cohort sampled during active COVID-19.

The chain employs TRBV19 and TRBJ1-4; D is possibly TRBD1 (6 bases). The CDR3 runs 15 residues. Trimming cost V 1 base and J 4 bases, with 10 bases left between them. The germline CDR1 and CDR2 sequences are LNHDA and SQIVND (reference sequence). CDR3 nucleotide sequence: TGTGCCAGTAGTATAGCCGGACAGTTTAATGAAAAACTGTTTTTT. Its translation: CASSIAGQFNEKLFF.

Of note for this clone: Its ends do not fully match the called genes, so a read error is possible. The chain is built from TRBV2 and TRBJ1-1; 7 nucleotides line up with TRBD1. This CDR3 has 13 amino acids. Germline CDR1 SNHLY, CDR2 FYNNEI. CDR3: CASREDRVGEAFF. The CDR3, as DNA: TGTGCCAGCAGGGAAGACAGGGTTGGTGAAGCTTTCTTT.

The chain uses TRBV1 and TRBJ2-5; TRBD1 reflects the table's D call only, with no check against the DNA. TRBV1 has pseudogene status. This CDR3 comprises 13 residues. CDR3 sequence reads: CTSKDREGETQYF. Written as DNA, the CDR3 is TGCACCAGCAAGGACAGGGAAGGAGAGACCCAGTACTTC.

The CDR3 protein is CASSSPGQKNEQYF. The CDR3 DNA is TGTGCCAGCAGCAGCCCGGGACAGAAAAACGAGCAGTACTTC. The genes are TRBV7-9 and TRBJ2-7, with 7 bases matching TRBD1. V dropped 5 bases and J dropped 5; count of bases not matched to a gene: 9. CDR1 is SEHNR, CDR2 FQNEAQ, per germline (reference sequence). This CDR3 spans 14 amino acids.

The V gene is TRBV9, the J gene TRBJ2-2; a possible D gene is TRBD1 (5 bases). V gave up 3 bases and J gave up 5 bases, with 8 bases separating them. This CDR3 comprises 13 residues. Germline loops: CDR1 SGDLS, CDR2 YYNGEE. The CDR3 spells CASSAAGTGELFF. For the CDR3, the DNA is TGTGCCAGCAGCGCCGCAGGGACCGGGGAGCTGTTTTTT.

The genes are TRBV2 and TRBJ1-1, with D perhaps matching TRBD1 (5 bases). This CDR3 region has 12 residues. The V end was cut by 6 bases, the J end by 0 bases, with 5 bases between. CDR1 and CDR2 from the germline V gene are SNHLY and FYNNEI. CDR3 sequence reads: CASRGLNTEAFF. CDR3 in DNA: TGTGCCAGCAGGGGGCTGAACACTGAAGCTTTCTTT.

In this sample, this clone turned up once. The chain joins TRBV4-1 to TRBJ1-2; D remains unclear. Trimming took off 1 base at V and 4 bases at J, with 13 bases between the two ends. The CDR3 length is 15 residues. Germline V gene lookup returns CDR1 MGHRA and CDR2 YSYEKL. The chain's CDR3 is CASSQGVMGVYGYTF. In nucleotides, the CDR3 is TGCGCCAGCAGCCAAGGGGTTATGGGCGTCTATGGCTACACCTTC.

The chain recombines TRBV6-5 with TRBJ1-5; D is perhaps TRBD1 (6 bases). Germline CDR1 reads MNHEY; CDR2 reads SVGAGI. CDR3 length equals 12 residues. The germline V and J ends were trimmed by 8 bases and 2 bases, with 7 bases remaining between them. This CDR3 is CASRQGNQPQHF. The CDR3 coding sequence is TGTGCCAGCCGACAGGGCAATCAGCCCCAGCATTTT.

The chain links TRBV11-2 to TRBJ1-1; D is unclear. V lost 6 bases, J lost 0 bases, and 8 bases lay in between. The CDR3 spans 13 residues. The germline V gene has CDR1 SGHAT and CDR2 FQNNGV. The CDR3 here is CASSRHLNTEAFF. CDR3 nucleotide sequence: TGTGCCAGCAGTCGACACTTGAACACTGAAGCTTTCTTT. The full variable domain, in which reference TRBV11-2 and TRBJ1-1 provide the parts outside the CDR3, is EAGVAQSPRYKIIEKRQSVAFWCNPISGHATLYWYQQILGQGPKLLIQFQNNGVVDDSQLPKDRFSAERLKGVDSTLKIQPAKLEDSAVYLCASSRHLNTEAFFGQGTRLTVV.

The rearrangement joins TRBV5-1 to TRBJ2-6; D remains ambiguous. The length of the CDR3 is 16 residues. Germline V gene data show CDR1 as SGHRS and CDR2 as YFSETQ. The V end was cut by 0 bases, the J end by 0 bases, with 7 bases between. The CDR3: CASSLGANSGANVLTF. The CDR3 DNA is TGCGCCAGCAGCTTGGGGGCCAACTCTGGGGCCAACGTCCTGACTTTC.

The chain recombines TRBV20-1 with TRBJ2-1; D is unresolved. V shed 3 bases and J shed 0 bases, with 6 bases lying between them. The germline gives CDR1 DFQATT, CDR2 SNEGSKA (reference sequence). The CDR3 runs to 13 residues. CDR3 nucleotides: TGCAGTGCTAGTAGCCCCTCCTACAATGAGCAGTTCTTC. As protein: CSASSPSYNEQFF.

In nucleotides, the CDR3 is TGTGCCAGCAGCCAACCCGGGACTAGCGGGAGAGAAACAGATACGCAGTATTTT. Translating gives CASSQPGTSGRETDTQYF. The rearrangement links TRBV4-2 to TRBJ2-3; 14 bases line up with TRBD2. The germline V gene encodes CDR1 LGHNA and CDR2 YNFKEQ. The trim removed 2 bases at V and 3 bases at J, leaving 7 bases unmatched. This CDR3 contains 18 residues.

This rearrangement joins TRBV27 to TRBJ1-2, with 8 bases matching TRBD1. This CDR3 is built from 13 residues. CDR1 and CDR2 (germline): MNHEY, SMNVEV (reference sequence). The J segment lost 1 base and the V segment lost 6 bases, leaving 1 base of the junction unmatched. CDR3 sequence: CASSGQGNYGYTF. Here the CDR3 DNA reads TGTGCCAGCAGCGGACAGGGTAACTATGGCTACACCTTC.

The chain carries TRBV2 and TRBJ2-1; TRBD2 matches 7 bases. Germline trimming cut 6 bases from V and 0 bases from J; bases unmatched to any gene: 5. This CDR3 has 15 amino acids. The germline gives CDR1 SNHLY, CDR2 FYNNEI. The CDR3 reads CASRGGRASYNEQFF. The CDR3 region has the DNA TGTGCCAGCAGGGGCGGGAGAGCCTCCTACAATGAGCAGTTCTTC.

The gene calls are TRBV6-5 and TRBJ2-5, with 7 bases lining up with TRBD2. The J segment lost 2 bases and the V segment lost 7 bases, leaving 7 bases of the junction unmatched. The CDR3 runs 14 residues. Germline values: CDR1 MNHEY, CDR2 SVGAGI. The CDR3 reads CASTSPGGQETQYF. DNA of the CDR3: TGTGCCAGCACCTCTCCGGGGGGACAAGAGACCCAGTACTTC.

The rearrangement joins TRBV6-5 to TRBJ1-2, with 11 nucleotides matching TRBD1. V lost 0 bases, J lost 7 bases, and 7 bases stayed unmatched. The CDR3 is 16 residues long. CDR1 and CDR2 (germline): MNHEY, SVGAGI. CDR3 sequence (DNA): TGTGCCAGCAGTTACTCGGACCTGGGACAGGGGGGTGGCTACACCTTC. Translated: CASSYSDLGQGGGYTF.

The rearrangement joins TRBV5-1 to TRBJ2-2; maybe TRBD2 (6 bases). CDR3 length: 16 amino acids. Per germline, CDR1 SGHRS and CDR2 YFSETQ. The ends were cut back, 2 bases at V and 5 bases at J, with 16 bases in the middle. DNA of the CDR3: TGCGCCAGCAGCTTACGGGAGTTAAGGGTAACCGGGGAGCTGTTTTTT. Amino acid sequence: CASSLRELRVTGELFF.

The V gene is TRBV5-1, the J gene TRBJ1-1, with D perhaps TRBD1 (6 bases). The CDR3 is 14 amino acids. Germline assignment: CDR1 SGHRS and CDR2 YFSETQ. V lost 0 bases and J lost 6, with 12 bases in between. In nucleotides, the CDR3 is TGCGCCAGCAGCTTGGAGGCAGGGGTGGCTGAAGCTTTCTTT. Protein: CASSLEAGVAEAFF.

V usage is TRBV28 and J usage is TRBJ1-2; 7 bases match TRBD1. The germline gives CDR1 MDHEN, CDR2 SYDVKM. J gave up 5 bases and V 5 bases, and 11 bases lay outside the gene matches. The CDR3 is made up of 15 amino acids. DNA of the CDR3: TGTGCCAGCAGTCCAACGACAGGGACCGGGTATGGCTACACCTTC. This sequence encodes CASSPTTGTGYGYTF.

This chain uses TRBV9 with TRBJ2-5; 7 nucleotides align to TRBD1. V lost 4 bases and J lost 5; bases outside the gene matches: 20. The CDR3 runs to 18 residues. Looked up from germline, CDR1 is SGDLS and CDR2 is YYNGEE. This CDR3 is CASSRLGDRLPYGETQYF. As DNA, the CDR3 is TGTGCCAGCAGCAGATTGGGGGACAGACTTCCTTACGGGGAGACCCAGTACTTC. The full variable domain, completed using reference TRBV9 and TRBJ2-5, is DSGVTQTPKHLITATGQRVTLRCSPRSGDLSVYWYQQSLDQGLQFLIQYYNGEERAKGNILERFSAQQFPDLHSELNLSSLELGDSALYFCASSRLGDRLPYGETQYFGPGTRLLVL.

The rearrangement uses TRBV9 and TRBJ1-4, with D maybe TRBD1 (5 bases). V gave up 2 bases and J gave up 0 bases, with 8 bases separating them. The CDR3 has 15 amino acids. From germline, CDR1 is SGDLS and CDR2 YYNGEE. The CDR3 DNA follows: TGTGCCAGCAGCGTCCAGGGTGCAACTAATGAAAAACTGTTTTTT. The encoded protein is CASSVQGATNEKLFF.

The chain's CDR3 is CASSIAQGRQPQHF. CDR3 sequence (DNA): TGTGCCAGTAGTATCGCACAGGGGCGCCAGCCCCAGCATTTT. The genes are TRBV19 and TRBJ1-5, with TRBD1 identical over 7 bases. V shed 3 bases, J shed 7 bases, and the junction held 6 bases outside the gene matches. The CDR3 runs to 14 residues. In germline, CDR1 is LNHDA, CDR2 SQIVND (reference sequence).